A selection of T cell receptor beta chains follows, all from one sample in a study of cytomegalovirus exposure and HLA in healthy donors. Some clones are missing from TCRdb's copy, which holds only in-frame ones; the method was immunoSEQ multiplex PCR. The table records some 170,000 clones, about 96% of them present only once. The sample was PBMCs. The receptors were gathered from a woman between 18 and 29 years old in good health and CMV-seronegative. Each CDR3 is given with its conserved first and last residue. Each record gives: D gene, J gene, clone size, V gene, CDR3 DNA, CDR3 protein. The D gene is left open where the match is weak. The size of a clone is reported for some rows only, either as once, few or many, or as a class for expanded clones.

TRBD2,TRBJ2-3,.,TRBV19,TGTGCCAGTAGTAAACTAGCGGGGGGGGTTTCAGATACGCAGTATTTT,CASSKLAGGVSDTQYF
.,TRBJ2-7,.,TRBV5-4,TGTGCCAGCAGCTACGGTCGGGGGGCCCGGGTAGACGAGCAGTACTTC,CASSYGRGARVDEQYF
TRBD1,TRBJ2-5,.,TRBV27,TGTGCCAGCAGTTTATCGGGGCAGGGGGCGAAGTACTTC,CASSLSGQGAKYF
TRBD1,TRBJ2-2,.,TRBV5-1,TGCGCCAGCAGCTTAACAGGGGCTACCGGGGAGCTGTTTTTT,CASSLTGATGELFF
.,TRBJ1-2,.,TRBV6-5,TGTGCCAGCAGTACGACAGGCTATGGCTACACCTTC,CASSTTGYGYTF
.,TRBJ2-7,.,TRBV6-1,TGTGCCAGCAGGCCGGGACATACTTCCTACGAGCAGTACTTC,CASRPGHTSYEQYF
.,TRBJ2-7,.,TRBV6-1,TGTGCCAGCAGTGTCCCCGGGGGAGGTTACGAGCAGTACTTC,CASSVPGGGYEQYF
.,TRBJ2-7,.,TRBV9,TGTGCCAGCAGCCAGGGAACGGGTTTGAGCGAGCAGTACTTC,CASSQGTGLSEQYF
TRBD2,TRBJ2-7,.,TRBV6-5,TGTGCCAGCAGTGGACTAGCGGCCCCCTACGAGCAGTACTTC,CASSGLAAPYEQYF
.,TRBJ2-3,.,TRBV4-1,TGCGCCAGCAGCCAAGATAGCCTCGGGGTAGATACGCAGTATTTT,CASSQDSLGVDTQYF
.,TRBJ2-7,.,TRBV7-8,TGTGCCAGCAGCTTATCCTGGACTCCGGGCGGCGACGAGCAGTACTTC,CASSLSWTPGGDEQYF
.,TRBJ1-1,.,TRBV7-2,TGTGCCAGCAGCTTAGGCGCGGGTATAACGGAAGCTTTCTTT,CASSLGAGITEAFF
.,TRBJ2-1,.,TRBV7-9,TGTGCCAGCAGCCGTTCCTCCAATGAGCAGTTCTTC,CASSRSSNEQFF
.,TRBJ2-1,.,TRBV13,TGTGCCAGCAGCTTAAGTCTGCGGTCCGTAGGTTACAATGAGCAGTTCTTC,CASSLSLRSVGYNEQFF
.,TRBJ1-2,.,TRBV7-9,TGTGCCAGCAGCTATCAAGCGGGCCATTACTATGGCTACACCTTC,CASSYQAGHYYGYTF
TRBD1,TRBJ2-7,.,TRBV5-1,TGCGCCAGCAGCTTCGGGACAGGGGGCTACGAGCAGTACTTC,CASSFGTGGYEQYF
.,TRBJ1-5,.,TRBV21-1,TGTGCCAGCAGCAAAGCAGGGGGCCAGGGTATTCAGCCCCAGCATTTT,CASSKAGGQGIQPQHF
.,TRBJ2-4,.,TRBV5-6,TGTGCCAGCAGCTTGGCGAGCGGCAGCAAAAACATTCAGTACTTC,CASSLASGSKNIQYF
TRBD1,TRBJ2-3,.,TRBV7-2,TGTGCCAGCAGCCTGGGACAGGCTAAAAGCACAGATACGCAGTATTTT,CASSLGQAKSTDTQYF
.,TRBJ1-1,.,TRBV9,TGTGCCAGCGCGGCAGGGCCGGGCACTGAAGCTTTCTTT,CASAAGPGTEAFF
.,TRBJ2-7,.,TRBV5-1,TGCGCCAGCAGCTTGGACAGGGCGCGCGAGCAGTACTTC,CASSLDRAREQYF
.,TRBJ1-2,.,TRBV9,TGTGCCAGCAGCGACTTTCCGCGAAGCTATGGCTACACCTTC,CASSDFPRSYGYTF
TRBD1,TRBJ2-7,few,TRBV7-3,TGTGCCAGCAGCTCGGGACAGGGCAAGCAGTACTTC,CASSSGQGKQYF
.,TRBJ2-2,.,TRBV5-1,TGCGCCAGCAGCTTGGTTATCGGGAACACCGGGGAGCTGTTTTTT,CASSLVIGNTGELFF
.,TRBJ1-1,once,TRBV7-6,TGTGCCAGCAGACAAGAGGCACGGGGACAGAACACTGAAGCTTTCTTT,CASRQEARGQNTEAFF
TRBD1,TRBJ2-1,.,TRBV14,TGTGCCAGCAGCAAACGACAGGGCTCCTACAATGAGCAGTTCTTC,CASSKRQGSYNEQFF
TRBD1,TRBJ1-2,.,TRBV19,TGTGCCAGTACCATCAGGGGGGGACAGGGAGGCAACTATGGCTACACCTTC,CASTIRGGQGGNYGYTF
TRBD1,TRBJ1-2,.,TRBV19,TGTGCCAGTAGTTGGCAGGGGGTTCACTATGGCTACACCTTC,CASSWQGVHYGYTF
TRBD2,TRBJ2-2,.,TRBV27,TGTGCCAGCAGTTTCCTGACTAGCGGGGGGCACGGCACCGGGGAGCTGTTTTTT,CASSFLTSGGHGTGELFF
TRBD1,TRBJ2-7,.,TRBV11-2,TGTGCCAGCAGCTTAAGGGGGACAGGGGGGTTCGAGCAGTACTTC,CASSLRGTGGFEQYF
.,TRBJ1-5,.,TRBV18,TGTGCCAGCTCTCCCCAGGGGATCGATCAGCCCCAGCATTTT,CASSPQGIDQPQHF
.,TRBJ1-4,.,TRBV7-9,TGTGCCAGCAGCCGTGCAGGGGCGACTGAAAAACTGTTTTTT,CASSRAGATEKLFF
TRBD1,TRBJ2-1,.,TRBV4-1,TGCGCCAGCAGCCTGTTTATAGACAGGGGGCAGAATGAGCAGTTCTTC,CASSLFIDRGQNEQFF
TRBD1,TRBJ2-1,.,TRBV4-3,TGCGCCAGCAGCCAAGAAGACAGGGTTTACAATGAGCAGTTCTTC,CASSQEDRVYNEQFF
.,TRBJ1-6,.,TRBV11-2,TGTGCCCGCCCCGACAGTACTAATTCACCCCTCCACTTT,CARPDSTNSPLHF
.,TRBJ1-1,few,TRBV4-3,TGCGCCAGCAGCCAAGATACAGGGTGGGGACCTGAAGCTTTCTTT,CASSQDTGWGPEAFF
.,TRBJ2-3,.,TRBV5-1,TGCGCCAGCAGCTTGGAGCAGGTCACAGATACGCAGTATTTT,CASSLEQVTDTQYF
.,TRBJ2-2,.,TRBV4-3,TGCGCCAGCAGTGTCACGGGGGTTCTCACCGGGGAGCTGTTTTTT,CASSVTGVLTGELFF
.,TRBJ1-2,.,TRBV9,TGTGCCAGCAGCGTAGAGGTCGGGGTGGGCAGTCCTAACTATGGCTACACCTTC,CASSVEVGVGSPNYGYTF
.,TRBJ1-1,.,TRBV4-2,TGTGCCAGCAGCCTACCACAGGCGCCCACTGAAGCTTTCTTT,CASSLPQAPTEAFF
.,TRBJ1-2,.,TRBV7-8,TGTGCCAGCAGCTTAGAGGACAGTACTTCCTATGGCTACACCTTC,CASSLEDSTSYGYTF
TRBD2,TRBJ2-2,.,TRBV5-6,TGTGCCAGCAGCTTTGGTGTCGGACTAGCGGCGACTTTCGGGGAGCTGTTTTTT,CASSFGVGLAATFGELFF
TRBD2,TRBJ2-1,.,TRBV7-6,TGTGCCAGCAGCTTAGAGCTAGCGGGGTTAATAAGTGAGCAGTTCTTC,CASSLELAGLISEQFF
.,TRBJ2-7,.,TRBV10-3,TGTGCCATCAGTGAGTCACTGGCGGGGGCGGGGTACGAGCAGTACTTC,CAISESLAGAGYEQYF
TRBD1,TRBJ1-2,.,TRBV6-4,TGTGCCAGCAGTTTCCAACTTCTGACAGGGTTCCCTGACTATGGCTACACCTTC,CASSFQLLTGFPDYGYTF
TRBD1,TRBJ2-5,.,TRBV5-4,TGTGCCAGCAGCCATCGACAGGGGGCTTGGGAGACCCAGTACTTC,CASSHRQGAWETQYF
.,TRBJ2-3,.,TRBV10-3,TGTGCCACGATGACAGGAACTTCCACAGATACGCAGTATTTT,CATMTGTSTDTQYF
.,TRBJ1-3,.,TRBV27,TGTGCCAGCAGTTTAAGAGGGTCTGGAAACACCATATATTTT,CASSLRGSGNTIYF
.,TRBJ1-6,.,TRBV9,TGTGCCAGCAGCGTGGCCACAGGGTTAGGGAATTCACCCCTCCACTTT,CASSVATGLGNSPLHF
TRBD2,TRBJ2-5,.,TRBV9,TGTGCCAGCATCCCCCGTAGCGGGGGCCCAAGGGGGGTTCAAGAGACCCAGTACTTC,CASIPRSGGPRGVQETQYF
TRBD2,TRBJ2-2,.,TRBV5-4,TGTGCCAGCGGAGCGGGGACGTCCACCGGGGAGCTGTTTTTT,CASGAGTSTGELFF
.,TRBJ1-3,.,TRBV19,TGTGCCAGTAGTATAAAGCTCGCACGTTTCTCTGGAAACACCATATATTTT,CASSIKLARFSGNTIYF